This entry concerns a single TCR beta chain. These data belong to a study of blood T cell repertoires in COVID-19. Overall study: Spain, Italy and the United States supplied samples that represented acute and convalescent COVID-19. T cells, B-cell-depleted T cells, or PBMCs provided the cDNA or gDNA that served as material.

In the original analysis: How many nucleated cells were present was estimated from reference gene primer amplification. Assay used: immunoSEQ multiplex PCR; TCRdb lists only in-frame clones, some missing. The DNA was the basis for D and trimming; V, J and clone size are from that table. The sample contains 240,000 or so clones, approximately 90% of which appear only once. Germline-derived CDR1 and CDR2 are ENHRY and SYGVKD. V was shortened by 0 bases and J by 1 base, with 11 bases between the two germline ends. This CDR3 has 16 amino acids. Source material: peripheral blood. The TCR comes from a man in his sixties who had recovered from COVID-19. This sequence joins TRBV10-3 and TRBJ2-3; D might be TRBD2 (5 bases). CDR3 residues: CAISESNPRGTDTQYF. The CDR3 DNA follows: TGTGCCATCAGTGAGTCGAACCCGCGGGGCACAGATACGCAGTATTTT.